This T cell receptor beta chain was sequenced for a study of T cells after yellow fever vaccination. Study-level information: Fractions of limited cellularity were prepared by means of SMART-Seq v4 Ultra Low Input.

MiXCR was run by TCRdb on the 5' RACE reads, yielding one entry per CDR3 protein. The table records roughly 9,300 distinct CDR3 sequences, under 5.5% of them present only once. V lost 0 bases, J lost 13 bases, and 13 bases lay in between. Germline V gene data show CDR1 as SGHRS and CDR2 as YFSETQ. The CDR3 totals 12 residues. This clonotype was seen ten or more times. The chain recombines TRBV5-1 with TRBJ1-2; D may be TRBD1 (6 bases). The receptor was isolated from a man between 18 and 35 years old who received the YFV17D yellow fever vaccine. The sequences come from PBMCs, either bulk or a sorted T-cell subset (CD4+, CD8+, memory, or dextramer-sorted; not recorded which), collected more than 14 days after the first yellow fever vaccination. DNA of the CDR3: TGCGCCAGCAGCTTGGACAGGGAAGGATCCACCTTC. This sequence encodes CASSLDREGSTF.